These 30 T cell receptor beta chains were sequenced from one sample in a study of blood T cell repertoires in COVID-19. Some clones are missing from TCRdb's copy, which holds only in-frame ones; the method was immunoSEQ multiplex PCR. In the table there are hundreds of thousands of clones, about nine tenths of which are singletons. Sequences were obtained from peripheral blood. These TCRs come from a woman between 25 and 40 years old with COVID-19, enrolled during active disease.

This clone has just one count. This sequence joins TRBV5-6 and TRBJ1-3; unclear D gene. This CDR3 contains 14 residues. V lost 1 base and J 1 base, leaving 6 bases between the germline ends. From germline, CDR1 is SGHDT and CDR2 YYEEEE. CDR3 bases: TGTGCCAGCAGCTTGTTCAGTTCTGGAAACACCATATATTTT. Translating it yields CASSLFSSGNTIYF.

The chain joins TRBV5-1 to TRBJ1-6; 7 positions agree with TRBD1. This CDR3 comprises 15 residues. The V and J ends lost 2 bases and 7 bases, in that order; junction bases with no gene match: 6. Germline V gene data show CDR1 as SGHRS and CDR2 as YFSETQ. DNA for the CDR3: TGCGCCAGCAGCTTACAGACAGGGTCGAATTCACCCCTCCACTTT. This codes for CASSLQTGSNSPLHF.

V gene TRBV30 combines with J gene TRBJ2-7, with D possibly matching TRBD1 (6 bases). Trimming stripped 2 bases from V and 2 bases from J, with 19 bases between. The CDR3 is made up of 16 amino acids. Per germline, CDR1 GTSNPN and CDR2 SVGIG (reference sequence). In nucleotides, the CDR3 is TGTGCCTGGAGTTCCTCATTTAGGACAGCGCCCTACGAGCAGTACTTC. Translated, it gives CAWSSSFRTAPYEQYF.

The chain carries TRBV5-1 and TRBJ1-2; D is possibly TRBD1 (6 bases). Germline V gives CDR1 SGHRS, CDR2 YFSETQ. Trimming left V 5 bases short and J 0 bases short, with 11 bases between. This CDR3 has 14 residues. In DNA form, the CDR3 reads TGCGCCAGCAGTACCACAGGGCCTAACTATGGCTACACCTTC. Translated, it gives CASSTTGPNYGYTF.

The gene calls are TRBV28 and TRBJ2-1; possibly TRBD1 for D (6 bases). The length of the CDR3 is 18 residues. Trimming cost V 6 bases and J 8 bases, with 29 bases left between them. Germline CDR1 MDHEN, CDR2 SYDVKM. Here the CDR3 reads CASSLIIGDTPPRDEQFF. The CDR3 region has the DNA TGTGCCAGCAGCTTAATTATAGGGGACACACCACCTAGGGATGAGCAGTTCTTC.

This chain connects TRBV7-9 to TRBJ2-7; the match to TRBD2 covers 9 bases. The germline CDR1 and CDR2 sequences are SEHNR and FQNEAQ (reference sequence). This CDR3 has 15 residues. After removal of 5 bases from V and 4 bases from J, the junction contained 9 bases not matched to a gene. The CDR3 reads CASSPVGGRGYEQYF. The CDR3 bases are TGTGCCAGCAGCCCTGTTGGCGGGAGGGGATACGAGCAGTACTTC.

This sequence joins TRBV6-2 or TRBV6-3 and TRBJ2-5; TRBD2 is a possible D gene (7 bases). Germline loops: CDR1 MNHEY, CDR2 SVGEGT. There are 18 residues in the CDR3. The ends were cut back, 0 bases at V and 1 base at J, with 18 bases in the middle. The DNA of the CDR3 is TGTGCCAGCAGTTACTCTTGGGGGGGGACATGGACCCAAGAGACCCAGTACTTC. Its translation: CASSYSWGGTWTQETQYF.

The genes are TRBV30 and TRBJ1-3, with 7 nucleotides matching TRBD1. Germline loops: CDR1 GTSNPN, CDR2 SVGIG (reference sequence). The CDR3 consists of 15 residues. The V and J ends lost 3 bases and 3 bases, in that order; junction bases with no gene match: 8. For the CDR3, the DNA is TGTGCCTGGAGCTTTACAGGGGCTCTTGGAAACACCATATATTTT. Its protein is CAWSFTGALGNTIYF.

With regard to this clone: Other DNA variants within this sample encode the same CDR3. V is TRBV9 and J is TRBJ2-7; perhaps TRBD2 as D (6 bases). Germline V gene sequence: CDR1 SGDLS, CDR2 YYNGEE. This CDR3 comprises 15 residues. V was clipped by 0 bases and J by 0 bases, with 10 bases between them. CDR3 bases: TGTGCCAGCAGCGTAGGAGCGGGCAGCTCCTACGAGCAGTACTTC. This translates into CASSVGAGSSYEQYF.

In nucleotides, the CDR3 is TGTGCCAGCAGCTTATCCTCCCAGAGAGGTGGCTACACCTTC. Translated, it gives CASSLSSQRGGYTF. This rearrangement joins TRBV7-9 to TRBJ1-2; unclear D gene. V lost 2 bases and J lost 7, with 14 bases in between. The CDR3 is made up of 14 amino acids. The germline CDR1 and CDR2 sequences are SEHNR and FQNEAQ (reference sequence).

This clone was detected once. This CDR3 reads CAIGLGGSYEQYF. The CDR3 DNA is TGTGCCATTGGACTAGGCGGCTCCTACGAGCAGTACTTC. The rearrangement links TRBV10-3 to TRBJ2-7; the match to TRBD2 covers 7 bases. The CDR3 runs to 13 residues. With V trimmed by 9 bases and J by 0 bases, 5 bases remained unmatched. CDR1 is ENHRY, CDR2 SYGVKD, per germline.

V is TRBV11-2 and J is TRBJ1-4; 9 bases are a match to TRBD1. With 5 bases clipped from V and 8 bases from J, the junction kept 6 bases outside the gene matches. CDR3 size: 14 residues. The V gene's germline CDR1 is SGHAT and CDR2 FQNNGV. The CDR3 is CASSRQGVNEKLFF. The CDR3 nucleotides are TGTGCCAGCAGCCGACAGGGGGTTAACGAAAAACTGTTTTTT.

The chain employs TRBV19 and TRBJ1-2, with 8 bases that match TRBD1. The CDR3 covers 16 residues. With V trimmed by 5 bases and J by 0 bases, 8 bases remained unmatched. Germline V lookup: CDR1 LNHDA, CDR2 SQIVND (reference sequence). The CDR3 loop reads CASSEDATGANYGYTF. DNA for the CDR3: TGTGCCAGTAGTGAGGACGCGACAGGGGCTAACTATGGCTACACCTTC. The full variable domain, completed using reference TRBV19 and TRBJ1-2, is DGGITQSPKYLFRKEGQNVTLSCEQNLNHDAMYWYRQDPGQGLRLIYYSQIVNDFQKGDIAEGYSVSREKKESFPLTVTSAQKNPTAFYLCASSEDATGANYGYTFGSGTRLTVV.

In its sample, this clone was seen a few times. V usage is TRBV5-1 and J usage is TRBJ2-7, with 7 bases aligning to TRBD1. Germline CDR1 reads SGHRS; CDR2 reads YFSETQ. With 7 bases clipped from V and 8 bases from J, the junction kept 9 bases outside the gene matches. This CDR3 has 12 amino acids. CDR3: CASRDSSVQQYF. As DNA, the CDR3 is TGCGCCAGCCGGGACAGCAGTGTCCAGCAGTACTTC.

The genes are TRBV3-1 (or the pseudogene TRBV3-2) and TRBJ1-4; tentative D call: TRBD1 (5 bases). The CDR3 totals 16 residues. The germline V and J ends were trimmed by 3 bases and 7 bases, with 18 bases remaining between them. Germline CDR1 and CDR2: LGHDT and YNNKEL (reference sequence). This chain's CDR3 is CASSQSSPGRGEKLFF. CDR3 nucleotide sequence: TGTGCCAGCAGCCAGTCCTCTCCGGGGAGGGGTGAAAAACTGTTTTTT.

This chain links TRBV27 with TRBJ1-5, with TRBD1 matching 12 bases. This CDR3 spans 16 amino acids. V lost 4 bases to trimming and J lost 7 bases; unmatched junction nucleotides: 8. Germline-derived CDR1 and CDR2 are MNHEY and SMNVEV (reference sequence). For the CDR3, the DNA is TGTGCCAGCAGTTGGGGGACAGGGGGCGCGGGGCAGCCCCAGCATTTT. This sequence encodes CASSWGTGGAGQPQHF.

The rearrangement joins TRBV11-2 to TRBJ1-2; 8 nucleotides agree with TRBD1. The germline V gene has CDR1 SGHAT and CDR2 FQNNGV. The CDR3 contains 16 residues. J gave up 5 bases and V 4 bases, and 12 bases lay outside the gene matches. The CDR3 DNA follows: TGTGCCAGCAGCTCCCTTCAGGGGGCGCTTAGGTATGGCTACACCTTC. Protein: CASSSLQGALRYGYTF.

This chain links TRBV6-6 with TRBJ2-1; TRBD2 agrees at 7 bases. Trimming at V came to 8 bases and at J to 4 bases, leaving 8 bases not matched to a gene. CDR1 and CDR2 (germline): MNHNY, SVGAGI (reference sequence). This CDR3 comprises 14 residues. The CDR3 reads CASGGGSGYNEQFF. The CDR3 bases are TGTGCCAGCGGGGGGGGTAGCGGGTACAATGAGCAGTTCTTC.

The chain uses TRBV25-1 and TRBJ2-5, with 8 bases identical to TRBD1. This CDR3 comprises 15 residues. The V gene end was trimmed by 5 bases and the J gene end by 0 bases; junction bases not matched to a gene: 5. Germline V lookup: CDR1 MGHDK, CDR2 SYGVNS. CDR3 residues: CASSSGTGNQETQYF. The CDR3 bases are TGTGCCAGCAGTTCCGGGACAGGAAACCAAGAGACCCAGTACTTC.

DNA for the CDR3: TGTGCCAGCAGCTTACTAGCGGGAGGGGCAGATACGCAGTATTTT. Amino acids: CASSLLAGGADTQYF. The V call is TRBV7-9, the J call TRBJ2-3; 12 positions match TRBD2. From germline, CDR1 is SEHNR and CDR2 FQNEAQ (reference sequence). V shed 2 bases, J shed 4 bases, and the junction held 1 base outside the gene matches. The CDR3 runs to 15 residues. The whole variable domain, remainder taken from reference TRBV7-9 and TRBJ2-3, is DTGVSQNPRHKITKRGQNVTFRCDPISEHNRLYWYRQTLGQGPEFLTYFQNEAQLEKSRLLSDRFSAERPKGSFSTLEIQRTEQGDSAMYLCASSLLAGGADTQYFGPGTRLTVL.

The chain uses TRBV3-1 (or the pseudogene TRBV3-2) and TRBJ2-7; D remains unclear. CDR1 LGHDT and CDR2 YNNKEL come from the germline V gene (reference sequence). The CDR3 extends over 13 amino acids. V gave up 3 bases and J gave up 3 bases, with 9 bases separating them. The CDR3: CASSHPSYYEQYF. The DNA for the CDR3 is TGTGCCAGCAGCCATCCCTCTTACTACGAGCAGTACTTC.

This clone appeared a single time. This chain uses TRBV7-8 with TRBJ2-1; D ambiguous. The germline V gene has CDR1 SGHVS and CDR2 FQNEAQ. Trimming took 5 bases from V and 0 from J, leaving 11 bases between them. This CDR3 spans 15 amino acids. This chain's CDR3 is CASSAHWSSYNEQFF. CDR3 bases: TGTGCCAGCAGCGCCCACTGGAGCTCCTACAATGAGCAGTTCTTC.

This clone has only one observation. The chain uses TRBV13 and TRBJ2-7, with 10 nucleotides matching TRBD2. J lost 7 bases, V lost 5 bases, and 11 bases had no gene match. The CDR3 loop spans 15 amino acids. The germline V gene encodes CDR1 PRHDT and CDR2 FYEKMQ (reference sequence). The CDR3 loop is CASSVRTSGFKEQYF. The CDR3 DNA sequence: TGTGCCAGCAGCGTACGGACTAGCGGATTTAAAGAGCAGTACTTC.

V gene TRBV19 combines with J gene TRBJ1-2; no reliable D call. Germline-derived CDR1 and CDR2 are LNHDA and SQIVND (reference sequence). Trimming cost V 6 bases and J 4 bases, with 18 bases left between them. The CDR3 covers 15 residues. CDR3 DNA sequence: TGTGCCAGTAGGGATTCAGTCACTAACGCCTATGGCTACACCTTC. The encoded protein is CASRDSVTNAYGYTF.

The rearrangement joins TRBV2 to TRBJ1-5, with TRBD1 identical over 8 bases. The CDR3 sequence is 13 residues long. Germline V gene sequence: CDR1 SNHLY, CDR2 FYNNEI. With V trimmed by 7 bases and J by 6 bases, 5 bases remained unmatched. CDR3 DNA sequence: TGTGCCAGCAATTCAGGGGGCGTTCAGCCCCAGCATTTT. Its translation is CASNSGGVQPQHF.

This sequence joins TRBV10-1 and TRBJ1-1; D ambiguous. This CDR3 has 14 residues. Germline CDR1 reads WNHNN; CDR2 reads SYGVQD (reference sequence). Trimming shortened V by 2 bases and J by 2 bases, and 9 bases separated the two germline ends. The CDR3, as DNA: TGCGCCAGCAGTGAGGGGCGGGCCAACACTGAAGCTTTCTTT. It specifies CASSEGRANTEAFF.

The V call is TRBV2, the J call TRBJ2-4; D may be TRBD2 (5 bases). There are 12 residues in the CDR3. V lost 10 bases and J lost 5, with 12 bases in between. From germline, CDR1 is SNHLY and CDR2 FYNNEI. The CDR3 protein is CATSEVENIQYF. In DNA form, the CDR3 reads TGTGCCACCTCGGAGGTAGAAAACATTCAGTACTTC.

This clone was recorded a few times. This chain connects TRBV19 to TRBJ1-2, with 10 bases lining up with TRBD1. This CDR3 has 16 residues. V lost 4 bases and J lost 6; bases outside the gene matches: 11. CDR1 LNHDA and CDR2 SQIVND come from the germline V gene (reference sequence). DNA for the CDR3: TGTGCCAGTAGTACCCGACAGGGGGCGGAAGAAGATGGCTACACCTTC. It encodes CASSTRQGAEEDGYTF.

The chain links TRBV5-1 to TRBJ1-2; 7 bases map to TRBD1. J gave up 2 bases and V 0 bases, and 10 bases lay outside the gene matches. The CDR3 runs to 17 residues. The V gene's germline CDR1 is SGHRS and CDR2 YFSETQ. The CDR3 is CASSLGDGDSLNYGYTF. The DNA for the CDR3 is TGCGCCAGCAGCTTGGGGGATGGGGACAGCTTAAACTATGGCTACACCTTC.

This chain connects TRBV15 to TRBJ1-5, with D maybe TRBD1 (5 bases). This CDR3 is built from 15 residues. V lost 3 bases and J lost 3, with 12 bases in between. Germline CDR1 reads LNHNV; CDR2 reads YYDKDF (reference sequence). CDR3 DNA sequence: TGTGCCACCAGCAGCGGTAGGGGTCTCAATCAGCCCCAGCATTTT. Protein sequence: CATSSGRGLNQPQHF.